Sequencing of this T cell receptor (beta chain) was carried out in a study of blood T cell repertoires in COVID-19. Source study methods: Estimation of nucleated cell counts relied on the amplification of reference gene primers. Sequencing was performed with immunoSEQ multiplex PCR; in TCRdb, only in-frame clones are kept and a portion is missing. V and J calls and clone size are copied from that table; D and trimming were computed from the DNA. The sample carries 200,000 to 300,000 clones, around four fifths recorded once. The germline V gene encodes CDR1 LGHDT and CDR2 YNNKEL (reference sequence). This CDR3 region has 14 residues. V shed 3 bases and J 7 bases; nucleotides not matched to a gene: 5.

The chain has TRBV3-1 (or the pseudogene TRBV3-2) and TRBJ2-7; TRBD1 matches at 11 bases. Source material: peripheral blood. This clonotype was obtained from a man aged 45-65 years with acute or convalescent COVID-19. CDR3 DNA sequence: TGTGCCAGCAGCCAGGGGGACAGGGGGAAAGAGCAGTACTTC. This gives the protein CASSQGDRGKEQYF.